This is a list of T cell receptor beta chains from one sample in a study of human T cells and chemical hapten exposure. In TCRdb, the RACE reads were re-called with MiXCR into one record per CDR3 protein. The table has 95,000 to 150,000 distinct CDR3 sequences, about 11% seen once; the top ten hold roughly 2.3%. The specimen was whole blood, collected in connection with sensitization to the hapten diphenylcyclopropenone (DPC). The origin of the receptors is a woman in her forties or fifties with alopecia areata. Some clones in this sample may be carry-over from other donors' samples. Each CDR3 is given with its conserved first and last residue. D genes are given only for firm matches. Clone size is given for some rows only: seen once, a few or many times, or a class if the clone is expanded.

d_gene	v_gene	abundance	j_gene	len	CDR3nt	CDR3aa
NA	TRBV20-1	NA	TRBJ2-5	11	TGCAGTGCTAGTCGGCAAGAGACCCAGTACTTC	CSASRQETQYF
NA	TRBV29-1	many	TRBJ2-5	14	TGCAGCGTTGTGCCAGGGTCCTATGGGGAGACCCAGTACTTC	CSVVPGSYGETQYF
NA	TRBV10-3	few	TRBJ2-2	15	TGTGCCATCAGTGACAGGGTTACGAACACCGGGGAGCTGTTTTTT	CAISDRVTNTGELFF
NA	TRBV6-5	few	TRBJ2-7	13	TGTGCCAGCGCCTGGGACTCCACCTACGAGCAGTACTTC	CASAWDSTYEQYF
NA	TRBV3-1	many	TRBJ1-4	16	TGTGCCAGCAGCCAAGATTTGGCCACAACTAATGAAAAACTGTTTTTT	CASSQDLATTNEKLFF
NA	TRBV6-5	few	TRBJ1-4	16	TGTGCCAGCAGTTACTCGGGTCAGGGCCAGAATGAAAAACTGTTTTTT	CASSYSGQGQNEKLFF
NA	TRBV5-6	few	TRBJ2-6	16	TGTGCCAGCAGCTTGGACACATCCTCTGGGGCCAACGTCCTGACTTTC	CASSLDTSSGANVLTF
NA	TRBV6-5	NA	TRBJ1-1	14	TGTGCCAGCACCCCCTCTGCGGGGCGCACTGAAGCTTTCTTT	CASTPSAGRTEAFF
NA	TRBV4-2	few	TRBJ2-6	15	TGTGCCAGCAGCCAAGTAGACTCTGGGGCCAACGTCCTGACTTTC	CASSQVDSGANVLTF
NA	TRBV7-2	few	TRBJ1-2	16	TGTGCCAGCAGCTTAGCCGGGACACAAGCTAACTATGGCTACACCTTC	CASSLAGTQANYGYTF
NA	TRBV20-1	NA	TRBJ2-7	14	TGCAGTGCTAGAGCGGCGTTCACAGCCTACGAGCAGTACTTC	CSARAAFTAYEQYF
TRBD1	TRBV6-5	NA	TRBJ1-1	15	TGTGCCAGCAGATGGACAGGGGGCCGGTATACTGAAGCTTTCTTT	CASRWTGGRYTEAFF
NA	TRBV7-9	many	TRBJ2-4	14	TGTGCCAGCAGCTTCCCTGGGCAGGAAAACATTCAGTACTTC	CASSFPGQENIQYF
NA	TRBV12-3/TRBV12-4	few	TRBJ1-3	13	TGTGCCGGACGCCGCGCCTCTGGAAACACCATATATTTT	CAGRRASGNTIYF